A single sample gave rise to the 9 T cell receptor beta chains below, sequenced in a study of CD4+ T cells in melanoma. Produced via immunoSEQ multiplex PCR; TCRdb's table is partial and in-frame only. The sample shows 110,000 to 150,000 clones, over 90% of them seen only once. These receptors came from a human donor with melanoma.

V and J are TRBV5-1 and TRBJ2-1; 11 nucleotides match TRBD2. This CDR3 has 14 amino acids. In germline, CDR1 is SGHRS, CDR2 YFSETQ. The V gene end was trimmed by 5 bases and the J gene end by 5 bases; junction bases not matched to a gene: 3. CDR3 loop: CASRYSGGDNEQFF. CDR3 DNA sequence: TGCGCCAGCAGGTATAGCGGGGGGGACAATGAGCAGTTCTTC.

In its sample, this clone was seen a few times. The gene calls are TRBV2 and TRBJ1-1; no definite D call. This CDR3 is built from 13 residues. Germline V CDR1 and CDR2: SNHLY, FYNNEI. The V and J ends lost 8 bases and 0 bases respectively, with 10 bases between them. For the CDR3, the DNA is TGTGCCAGCCAAAGTGAGATGAACACTGAAGCTTTCTTT. Encoded protein: CASQSEMNTEAFF. Supplemented by reference TRBV2 and TRBJ1-1, the full variable domain reads EPEVTQTPSHQVTQMGQEVILRCVPISNHLYFYWYRQILGQKVEFLVSFYNNEISEKSEIFDDQFSVERPDGSNFTLKIRSTKLEDSAMYFCASQSEMNTEAFFGQGTRLTVV.

The chain has TRBV5-4 and TRBJ2-7; 8 bases are a match to TRBD1. Germline V gene lookup returns CDR1 SGHNT and CDR2 YYREEE (reference sequence). Trimming cost V 9 bases and J 9 bases; bases outside gene matches: 8. This CDR3 comprises 11 residues. The CDR3 nucleotides read TGTGCCATCCGGACAGGGAGAGGGCAGTACTTC. It yields the protein CAIRTGRGQYF.

CDR3 sequence reads: CASRRTSGGFNEQFF. The CDR3, as DNA: TGTGCCAGCAGAAGGACTAGCGGGGGGTTCAATGAGCAGTTCTTC. The chain recombines TRBV7-9 with TRBJ2-1; 14 nucleotides match TRBD2. Germline V gene data show CDR1 as SEHNR and CDR2 as FQNEAQ (reference sequence). The CDR3 is 15 amino acids. The trim removed 6 bases at V and 6 bases at J, leaving 4 bases unmatched.

CDR3 coding DNA: TGCGCCAGCAGCTTGGTTGAAGAGACCCAGTACTTC. It codes for CASSLVEETQYF. The rearrangement links TRBV5-1 to TRBJ2-5; D ambiguous. Trimming removed 0 bases from V and 3 bases from J, with 3 bases in between. Germline values: CDR1 SGHRS, CDR2 YFSETQ. There are 12 residues in the CDR3.

The table lists this clone with a few counts. The chain carries TRBV30 and TRBJ1-4; a possible D gene is TRBD1 (5 bases). Germline V gene sequence: CDR1 GTSNPN, CDR2 SVGIG (reference sequence). V dropped 5 bases and J dropped 6 bases, with 13 bases sitting between them. This CDR3 spans 13 amino acids. The CDR3 bases are TGTGCCTGGTCAGGGCCGGGGGATGAAAAACTGTTTTTT. Translation: CAWSGPGDEKLFF.

This chain connects TRBV5-5 to TRBJ2-7; 12 bases align to TRBD2. CDR1 is SGHKS, CDR2 YYEKEE, per germline (reference sequence). The CDR3 is 15 amino acids. With V trimmed by 3 bases and J by 3 bases, 4 bases remained unmatched. This CDR3 reads CASSWTSGARYEQYF. The DNA for the CDR3 is TGTGCCAGCAGCTGGACTAGCGGGGCCCGCTACGAGCAGTACTTC.

This clone was found once. The chain joins TRBV2 to TRBJ1-1; D gene unclear. The germline V gene has CDR1 SNHLY and CDR2 FYNNEI. The CDR3 runs to 10 residues. Trimming stripped 7 bases from V and 3 bases from J, with 3 bases between. The CDR3 reads CASMYTEAFF. For the CDR3, the DNA is TGTGCCAGCATGTACACTGAAGCTTTCTTT.

A few counts support this clone. The rearrangement joins TRBV7-9 to TRBJ1-2; D is uncertain. Germline V gene data show CDR1 as SEHNR and CDR2 as FQNEAQ (reference sequence). The CDR3 runs 12 residues. The ends were cut back, 1 base at V and 2 bases at J, with 2 bases in the middle. CDR3 coding DNA: TGTGCCAGCAGCTTAGACAACTATGGCTACACCTTC. This encodes CASSLDNYGYTF.